Following are 22 T cell receptor beta chains from one sample sequenced in a study of blood T cell repertoires in COVID-19. The repertoire was sequenced with immunoSEQ multiplex PCR; TCRdb's copy has only in-frame clones and lacks some. The sample includes some 200,000 clones, roughly 80% of them seen just once. Sequencing was performed on peripheral blood. These receptors were obtained from a woman older than 75 with acute or convalescent COVID-19.

The V gene is TRBV5-1, the J gene TRBJ1-6, with 8 bases aligning to TRBD1. Trimming removed 6 bases from V and 7 bases from J; junction bases left unmatched: 6. This CDR3 region has 14 residues. CDR1 and CDR2 from the germline V gene are SGHRS and YFSETQ. The CDR3 bases are TGCGCCAGCACCACGGACAGGGACAATTCACCCCTCCACTTT. It encodes CASTTDRDNSPLHF.

The V gene is TRBV19, the J gene TRBJ2-6, with 8 bases fitting TRBD1. In germline, CDR1 is LNHDA, CDR2 SQIVND (reference sequence). V lost 4 bases and J lost 3; bases outside the gene matches: 5. This CDR3 spans 16 amino acids. The CDR3 bases are TGTGCCAGTAGTAGGACAGGGCTGCGTGGGGCCAACGTCCTGACTTTC. It is translated as CASSRTGLRGANVLTF.

This clone occurred once. Here the CDR3 reads CASSPFQTVDYGYTF. The CDR3 nucleotides are TGTGCCAGCTCACCCTTTCAGACTGTCGACTATGGCTACACCTTC. This chain uses TRBV18 with TRBJ1-2, with D unresolved. V was pared by 3 bases and J by 3 bases, with 14 bases between. Germline V lookup: CDR1 KGHSH, CDR2 LQKENI. CDR3 size: 15 residues.

The J gene is TRBJ1-2, the V gene TRBV7-3; possible D gene TRBD1, 6 bases. The CDR3 runs to 13 residues. Trimming removed 5 bases at V and 4 bases at J, with 11 bases between. The germline V gene encodes CDR1 SGHTA and CDR2 FQGTGA. The CDR3 nucleotides are TGTGCCAGCAGCCAACAGGGTGCCTATGGCTACACCTTC. This translates into CASSQQGAYGYTF.

J is TRBJ2-1 and V is TRBV30; 12 nucleotides match TRBD2. CDR1 and CDR2 from the germline V gene are GTSNPN and SVGIG (reference sequence). The V segment lost 4 bases and the J segment 2 bases; nucleotides outside the gene matches: 3. This CDR3 has 15 residues. CDR3 DNA sequence: TGTGCCTGGACTAGCGGGAGGGCGGCCTACAATGAGCAGTTCTTC. It encodes CAWTSGRAAYNEQFF. Drawing the rest from reference TRBV30 and TRBJ2-1, the complete variable domain is SQTIHQWPATLVQPVGSPLSLECTVEGTSNPNLYWYRQAAGRGLQLLFYSVGIGQISSEVPQNLSASRPQDRQFILSSKKLLLSDSGFYLCAWTSGRAAYNEQFFGPGTRLTVL.

V is TRBV7-2 and J is TRBJ2-7; a possible D gene is TRBD2 (5 bases). Germline V gene sequence: CDR1 SGHTA, CDR2 FQGNSA. Trimming pared 5 bases from V and 3 bases from J, leaving 14 bases between. CDR3 length: 14 amino acids. CDR3 protein: CASSQPGIDYEQYF. Written as DNA, the CDR3 is TGTGCCAGCAGCCAACCGGGAATAGACTACGAGCAGTACTTC.

J is TRBJ2-1 and V is TRBV14; D is perhaps TRBD2 (6 bases). CDR3 length: 13 residues. Trimming took off 3 bases at V and 8 bases at J, with 11 bases between the two ends. In germline, CDR1 is SGHDN, CDR2 FVKESK. CDR3 sequence: CASSQTRIDEQFF. CDR3 coding DNA: TGTGCCAGCAGCCAGACTAGAATCGATGAGCAGTTCTTC.

This clone was seen only once. This sequence joins TRBV7-8 and TRBJ2-3, with 12 bases matching TRBD2. This CDR3 contains 19 residues. CDR1 and CDR2 from the germline V gene are SGHVS and FQNEAQ. The V segment lost 2 bases and the J segment 0 bases; nucleotides outside the gene matches: 9. The CDR3 region has the DNA TGTGCCAGCAGCTTACGACTAGCGGGAGAGGTGACTAGCACAGATACGCAGTATTTT. Amino acid sequence: CASSLRLAGEVTSTDTQYF.

The rearrangement uses TRBV5-5 and TRBJ2-7, with a weak D call TRBD2 (5 bases). Trimming removed 4 bases from V and 4 bases from J, with 9 bases in between. This CDR3 spans 12 amino acids. Looked up from germline, CDR1 is SGHKS and CDR2 is YYEKEE (reference sequence). CDR3 nucleotides: TGTGCCAGCAGCGTGACTAATTACGAGCAGTACTTC. Translated: CASSVTNYEQYF. Combining the CDR3 with reference TRBV5-5 and TRBJ2-7 gives the whole variable domain DAGVTQSPTHLIKTRGQQVTLRCSPISGHKSVSWYQQVLGQGPQFIFQYYEKEERGRGNFPDRFSARQFPNYSSELNVNALLLGDSALYLCASSVTNYEQYFGPGTRLTVT.

The rearrangement links TRBV19 to TRBJ2-7; tentatively, D is TRBD1 (5 bases). The CDR3 loop spans 14 amino acids. Germline loops: CDR1 LNHDA, CDR2 SQIVND (reference sequence). Deletions cut 4 bases from V and 3 bases from J, with 13 bases between. This chain's CDR3 is CASSTHRSLYEQYF. Here the CDR3 DNA reads TGTGCCAGTAGTACCCACAGGAGCCTCTACGAGCAGTACTTC. The full variable domain, its missing parts supplied by reference TRBV19 and TRBJ2-7, is DGGITQSPKYLFRKEGQNVTLSCEQNLNHDAMYWYRQDPGQGLRLIYYSQIVNDFQKGDIAEGYSVSREKKESFPLTVTSAQKNPTAFYLCASSTHRSLYEQYFGPGTRLTVT.

This clone showed up just a few times. DNA for the CDR3: TGCGCCAGCAGCCAAGGTTCGCGGGCGCAGAACACTGAAGCTTTCTTT. Protein: CASSQGSRAQNTEAFF. The J gene is TRBJ1-1, the V gene TRBV4-1, with unresolved D. Germline CDR1 and CDR2: MGHRA and YSYEKL. This CDR3 is 16 amino acids long. The V end lost 1 base, the J end lost 1 base, and 13 bases lay between the germline ends.

The V gene is TRBV6-1, the J gene TRBJ2-5, with 10 bases identical to TRBD1. V shed 3 bases and J 5 bases; nucleotides not matched to a gene: 3. The germline V gene encodes CDR1 MNHNS and CDR2 SASEGT. The CDR3 totals 14 residues. Here the CDR3 reads CASSEDRGWETQYF. The CDR3, as DNA: TGTGCCAGCAGTGAGGACAGGGGGTGGGAGACCCAGTACTTC.

V usage is TRBV28 and J usage is TRBJ1-2; 7 bases line up with TRBD1. Germline assignment: CDR1 MDHEN and CDR2 SYDVKM. The ends lost 9 bases at V and 5 bases at J; junction bases unmatched: 6. CDR3 length equals 12 residues. The CDR3 DNA follows: TGTGCCAGTAGGGACAGCGGTTATGGCTACACCTTC. As protein: CASRDSGYGYTF.

The chain links TRBV6-1 to TRBJ1-2; D call uncertain. The CDR3 consists of 14 residues. CDR1 and CDR2 (germline): MNHNS, SASEGT. The germline V and J ends were trimmed by 0 bases and 8 bases, with 13 bases remaining between them. The CDR3 coding sequence is TGTGCCAGCAGTGAAGCGCGCAGTGAGGAAGGCTACACCTTC. Encoded protein: CASSEARSEEGYTF.

The rearrangement links TRBV6-2 or TRBV6-3 to TRBJ1-1; D is perhaps TRBD1 (5 bases). V shed 4 bases and J shed 0 bases, with 12 bases lying between them. Germline CDR1 MNHEY, CDR2 SVGEGT. CDR3 length equals 15 residues. CDR3 DNA sequence: TGTGCCAGCAGTTCATGGACAAACTTGAACACTGAAGCTTTCTTT. This codes for CASSSWTNLNTEAFF.

This chain connects TRBV7-8 to TRBJ1-5; D is uncertain. This CDR3 is built from 14 residues. The V end was cut by 1 base, the J end by 1 base, with 5 bases between. Germline loops: CDR1 SGHVS, CDR2 FQNEAQ. DNA of the CDR3: TGTGCCAGCAGCTTAGTGGAGAGCAATCAGCCCCAGCATTTT. This translates into CASSLVESNQPQHF.

The chain recombines TRBV19 with TRBJ2-7, with TRBD2 matching over 13 bases. The CDR3 runs 18 residues. The junction had 21 bases not matched to a gene; V was cut back by 4 bases and J by 12 bases. The germline V gene has CDR1 LNHDA and CDR2 SQIVND (reference sequence). The CDR3 nucleotides read TGTGCCAGTAGTACTTCCGGGACTAGCGGGATTATGAGCACGAAACGGTACTTC. Its translation is CASSTSGTSGIMSTKRYF.

There are a few counts of this clone. The chain links TRBV9 to TRBJ2-1; the match to TRBD1 covers 9 bases. Germline V gives CDR1 SGDLS, CDR2 YYNGEE. V was pared by 4 bases and J by 5 bases, with 13 bases of the junction left unmatched. The CDR3 spans 17 residues. CDR3 region: CASSPPGGQGGHNEQFF. CDR3 nucleotide sequence: TGTGCCAGCAGCCCTCCGGGGGGACAGGGCGGACACAATGAGCAGTTCTTC.

The chain combines TRBV5-1 with TRBJ1-2, with D maybe TRBD1 (6 bases). V was pared by 0 bases and J by 7 bases, with 10 bases between. This CDR3 has 13 residues. Germline V gives CDR1 SGHRS, CDR2 YFSETQ. The CDR3 DNA reads TGCGCCAGCAGCTTGGCAGGGGTGGGTGGCTACACCTTC. Amino acids: CASSLAGVGGYTF.

DNA for the CDR3: TGTGCCAGCAGCCTTTTTACGGACAGCCTGGGGAGTGAAAAACTGTTTTTT. It encodes CASSLFTDSLGSEKLFF. This chain uses TRBV11-3 with TRBJ1-4; D is possibly TRBD1 (6 bases). The CDR3 is made up of 17 amino acids. Germline V gene data show CDR1 as SGHNT and CDR2 as YENEEA. The V end was cut by 5 bases, the J end by 7 bases, with 23 bases between.

The genes are TRBV24-1 and TRBJ2-6; maybe TRBD1 (6 bases). Trimming left V 7 bases short and J 1 base short, with 16 bases between. This CDR3 region has 17 residues. Germline V gives CDR1 KGHDR, CDR2 SFDVKD. The CDR3 coding sequence is TGTGCCACCAGCCCGACAGGATGGCAATCTGGGGCCAACGTCCTGACTTTC. Its translation: CATSPTGWQSGANVLTF.

This clone was observed once. The chain carries TRBV6-2 or TRBV6-3 and TRBJ2-2; perhaps TRBD2 as D (6 bases). CDR1 and CDR2 from the germline V gene are MNHEY and SVGEGT. V was cut by 3 bases and J by 6 bases, with 11 bases left in between. This CDR3 has 14 amino acids. CDR3 loop: CASSYAGEAGELFF. CDR3 nucleotide sequence: TGTGCCAGCAGTTATGCTGGGGAGGCCGGGGAGCTGTTTTTT.